Shown below are 29 T cell receptor beta chains from a single sample sequenced in a study of early T cells in non-severe SARS-CoV-2 infection. TCRdb re-called the 5' RACE reads through MiXCR, storing one row per CDR3 protein. The data hold roughly 81,000 distinct CDR3 sequences, with about 6.5% observed a single time. Sequences were obtained from whole blood. The receptors come from an adult who was a healthcare worker with PCR-confirmed SARS-CoV-2 infection or an uninfected control (not recorded which).

This clonotype was recorded many times. This rearrangement joins TRBV19 to TRBJ2-5; D not resolved. V lost 3 bases and J 3 bases, leaving 5 bases between the germline ends. Germline values: CDR1 LNHDA, CDR2 SQIVND (reference sequence). The CDR3 is made up of 12 amino acids. DNA of the CDR3: TGTGCCAGTAGTATCCGGGAAGAGACCCAGTACTTC. Translated: CASSIREETQYF.

This clonotype was counted between two and nine times. This rearrangement joins TRBV6-1 to TRBJ1-5; a weak D match, TRBD1 (5 bases). This CDR3 comprises 13 residues. V was clipped by 4 bases and J by 5 bases, with 9 bases between them. Germline lookup yields CDR1 MNHNS and CDR2 SASEGT. The CDR3 DNA is TGTGCCAGCAGTGGACAGCCATATCAGCCCCAGCATTTT. Residues: CASSGQPYQPQHF.

Many counts were recorded for this clonotype. The chain has TRBV18 and TRBJ2-2; D is undetermined. Trimming left V 9 bases short and J 4 bases short, with 12 bases between. The germline V gene has CDR1 KGHSH and CDR2 LQKENI. The CDR3 has 13 residues. CDR3 nucleotides: TGTGCCAGTTCCACCGACCTCACCGGGGAGCTGTTTTTT. Protein: CASSTDLTGELFF. The full variable domain, its missing parts supplied by reference TRBV18 and TRBJ2-2, is NAGVMQNPRHLVRRRGQEARLRCSPMKGHSHVYWYRQLPEEGLKFMVYLQKENIIDESGMPKERFSAEFPKEGPSILRIQQVVRGDSAAYFCASSTDLTGELFFGEGSRLTVL.

This clonotype was seen more than once but under ten times. V usage is TRBV11-2 and J usage is TRBJ1-1; TRBD1 aligns across 12 bases. The CDR3 sequence is 18 residues long. Germline lookup yields CDR1 SGHAT and CDR2 FQNNGV. Germline trimming cut 1 base from V and 0 bases from J; bases unmatched to any gene: 6. This CDR3 reads CASSLGTGTGGMNTEAFF. The CDR3 DNA is TGTGCCAGCAGCTTAGGGACCGGGACAGGGGGCATGAACACTGAAGCTTTCTTT.

At least ten counts were recorded for this clonotype. The J gene is TRBJ2-1, the V gene TRBV7-9; D may be TRBD2 (5 bases). V lost 5 bases to trimming and J lost 6 bases, with 14 bases between them. This CDR3 comprises 14 residues. Germline V gives CDR1 SEHNR, CDR2 FQNEAQ (reference sequence). CDR3 bases: TGTGCCAGCAGCCCCGACTATGCCAGCAATGAGCAGTTCTTC. Its protein is CASSPDYASNEQFF. The full variable domain, rest sourced from reference TRBV7-9 and TRBJ2-1, is DTGVSQNPRHKITKRGQNVTFRCDPISEHNRLYWYRQTLGQGPEFLTYFQNEAQLEKSRLLSDRFSAERPKGSFSTLEIQRTEQGDSAMYLCASSPDYASNEQFFGPGTRLTVL.

This clonotype was detected ten times or more. This sequence joins TRBV18 and TRBJ2-1; TRBD2 aligns across 14 bases. Germline assignment: CDR1 KGHSH and CDR2 LQKENI. CDR3 length: 19 residues. V dropped 4 bases and J dropped 0; count of bases not matched to a gene: 8. The CDR3 here is CASSLGLAGGPSSYNEQFF. CDR3 sequence (DNA): TGTGCCAGCTCACTCGGACTAGCGGGAGGTCCAAGCTCCTACAATGAGCAGTTCTTC.

This chain uses TRBV4-1 with TRBJ1-5; a weak D match, TRBD1 (5 bases). This CDR3 is 16 amino acids long. CDR1 MGHRA and CDR2 YSYEKL come from the germline V gene. V was cut by 1 base and J by 4 bases, with 14 bases left in between. This CDR3 reads CASSQAGFKGNQPQHF. CDR3 nucleotide sequence: TGCGCCAGCAGCCAAGCAGGGTTTAAGGGAAATCAGCCCCAGCATTTT.

Relative to its sample, this clonotype is medium-sized (0.01 to 0.1%). This chain uses TRBV6-6 with TRBJ2-2; D may be TRBD1 or TRBD2 (5 bases each). The CDR3 loop spans 13 amino acids. CDR1 and CDR2 (germline): MNHNY, SVGAGI (reference sequence). With 7 bases removed from V and 6 bases from J, the gap between germline ends came to 12 bases. Here the CDR3 DNA reads TGTGCCAGCAAGGACTGGGGCCCCGGGGAGCTGTTTTTT. Protein product: CASKDWGPGELFF.

CDR3: CASSEWGLDGYTF. The CDR3, as DNA: TGTGCCAGCAGTGAGTGGGGGCTCGATGGCTACACCTTC. J is TRBJ1-2 and V is TRBV25-1, with D possibly being TRBD1 (6 bases). Germline V gives CDR1 MGHDK, CDR2 SYGVNS. V dropped 3 bases and J dropped 6 bases, with 11 bases sitting between them. This CDR3 has 13 amino acids.

The J gene is TRBJ2-3, the V gene TRBV18; 12 nucleotides match TRBD1. This CDR3 spans 20 amino acids. In germline, CDR1 is KGHSH, CDR2 LQKENI. Trimming removed 1 base from V and 0 bases from J; junction bases left unmatched: 11. Here the CDR3 reads CASSPLPGQGATASTDTQYF. CDR3 bases: TGTGCCAGCTCACCACTTCCGGGACAGGGGGCAACTGCTAGCACAGATACGCAGTATTTT.

The DNA of the CDR3 is TGTGCCACCAGGGGGGGAGGTGAAAAACTGTTTTTT. Amino acids: CATRGGGEKLFF. This sequence joins TRBV6-6 and TRBJ1-4, with 7 bases identical to TRBD1. CDR1 and CDR2 (germline): MNHNY, SVGAGI (reference sequence). The CDR3 is made up of 12 amino acids. Trimming at V came to 10 bases and at J to 7 bases, leaving 6 bases not matched to a gene.

This clonotype has at least ten counts. The chain joins TRBV7-2 to TRBJ1-2, with D tentatively TRBD1 (5 bases). The V gene's germline CDR1 is SGHTA and CDR2 FQGNSA. The CDR3 is made up of 13 amino acids. V lost 5 bases, J lost 2 bases, and 9 bases lay in between. As DNA, the CDR3 is TGTGCCAGCAGCAATACAGGAAACTATGGCTACACCTTC. Translated: CASSNTGNYGYTF.

This clonotype was counted at least ten times. V is TRBV7-9 and J is TRBJ1-3, with a possible D match to TRBD1 (5 bases). Trimming left V 3 bases short and J 6 bases short, with 9 bases between. Looked up from germline, CDR1 is SEHNR and CDR2 is FQNEAQ (reference sequence). There are 13 residues in the CDR3. Here the CDR3 reads CASSLQGINTIYF. The CDR3 DNA reads TGTGCCAGCAGCTTGCAGGGAATAAACACCATATATTTT.

In its sample, this clonotype was seen many times. The V and J genes are TRBV7-2 and TRBJ2-3; D is ambiguous. This CDR3 has 15 amino acids. CDR1 and CDR2 from the germline V gene are SGHTA and FQGNSA. Trimming removed 8 bases at V and 1 base at J, with 16 bases between. CDR3 loop: CASGPWAGRTDTQYF. Written as DNA, the CDR3 is TGTGCCAGCGGCCCTTGGGCAGGCCGCACAGATACGCAGTATTTT.

This clonotype has ten or more counts. The chain couples TRBV20-1 to TRBJ2-5; maybe TRBD1 (6 bases). CDR1 and CDR2 (germline): DFQATT, SNEGSKA (reference sequence). The V end lost 3 bases, the J end lost 5 bases, and 10 bases lay between the germline ends. The CDR3 loop spans 12 amino acids. This CDR3 is CSASNRDETQYF. CDR3 DNA: TGCAGTGCTAGTAACAGGGATGAGACCCAGTACTTC.

This clonotype was counted a few times. V and J are TRBV7-9 and TRBJ1-1; D ambiguous. V lost 5 bases to trimming and J lost 5 bases, with 9 bases between them. Germline CDR1 reads SEHNR; CDR2 reads FQNEAQ (reference sequence). This CDR3 region has 12 residues. The CDR3 DNA is TGTGCCAGCAGCCTCCAGGAGACTGAAGCTTTCTTT. As protein: CASSLQETEAFF.

As to this clonotype: The junction departs from the called germline gene at one end, perhaps through a read error. The chain recombines TRBV25-1 with TRBJ2-2; 9 nucleotides align to TRBD2. Germline CDR1 reads MGHDK; CDR2 reads SYGVNS. This CDR3 spans 16 amino acids. The CDR3 sequence is CASSGLAGSNTGEPFF. CDR3 sequence (DNA): TGTGCCAGCAGTGGGCTAGCGGGATCGAACACCGGGGAGCCGTTTTTT.

Only a few counts were recorded for this clonotype. This chain links TRBV7-2 with TRBJ1-1, with D unresolved. The CDR3 is made up of 15 amino acids. The V end was cut by 0 bases, the J end by 2 bases, with 10 bases between. Germline V gene data show CDR1 as SGHTA and CDR2 as FQGNSA. The CDR3 is CASSLASQTNTEAFF. The CDR3 DNA reads as TGTGCCAGCAGCTTAGCATCGCAGACCAACACTGAAGCTTTCTTT. Variable domain in full (rest from reference TRBV7-2 and TRBJ1-1): GAGVSQSPSNKVTEKGKDVELRCDPISGHTALYWYRQSLGQGLEFLIYFQGNSAPDKSGLPSDRFSAERTGGSVSTLTIQRTQQEDSAVYLCASSLASQTNTEAFFGQGTRLTVV.

The genes are TRBV5-4 and TRBJ2-2, with a weak D call TRBD1 (6 bases). The CDR3 sequence is 15 residues long. The V and J ends lost 2 bases and 6 bases respectively, with 14 bases between them. The germline gives CDR1 SGHNT, CDR2 YYREEE (reference sequence). The CDR3 bases are TGTGCCAGCAGCTTAACAGGGAAGAGGGCCGGGGAGCTGTTTTTT. Its protein is CASSLTGKRAGELFF.

The sample holds many counts of this clonotype. The chain employs TRBV7-2 and TRBJ1-1; the match to TRBD1 covers 7 bases. V was clipped by 6 bases and J by 2 bases; unmatched bases: 6. The CDR3 runs to 14 residues. Germline CDR1 SGHTA, CDR2 FQGNSA. The CDR3 here is CASRDRRTNTEAFF. In nucleotides, the CDR3 is TGTGCCAGCAGGGACAGGAGAACTAACACTGAAGCTTTCTTT.

This chain uses TRBV6-1 with TRBJ1-2; D uncertain. The length of the CDR3 is 14 residues. V dropped 2 bases and J dropped 6 bases, with 13 bases sitting between them. Germline CDR1 reads MNHNS; CDR2 reads SASEGT. The CDR3 DNA sequence: TGTGCCAGCAGTGAACGGCCGGGTTCGGATGGCTACACCTTC. It specifies CASSERPGSDGYTF.

As regards this clonotype: An end of the junction does not agree with germline; a read error may underlie this. CDR3 protein: CASTLTMNTEALF. For the CDR3, the DNA is TGCGCCAGCACCCTGACCATGAACACTGAAGCTTTGTTT. This rearrangement joins TRBV10-1 to TRBJ1-1; no reliable D call. The CDR3 extends over 13 amino acids. Germline V gene lookup returns CDR1 WNHNN and CDR2 SYGVQD (reference sequence).

The chain links TRBV12-3 or TRBV12-4 to TRBJ1-1, with 8 bases matching TRBD1. This CDR3 region has 14 residues. The V and J ends lost 5 bases and 5 bases, in that order; junction bases with no gene match: 7. CDR3: CASSGSGGRTEAFF. Written as DNA, the CDR3 is TGTGCCAGCAGTGGTTCAGGGGGCAGGACTGAAGCTTTCTTT.

The genes are TRBV12-3 or TRBV12-4 and TRBJ2-2, with D tentatively TRBD1 (6 bases). There are 14 residues in the CDR3. Trimming removed 1 base from V and 5 bases from J, with 8 bases in between. CDR3 sequence (DNA): TGTGCCAGCAGTTTAGACAGGGATACCGGGGAGCTGTTTTTT. This gives the protein CASSLDRDTGELFF.

This clonotype was seen repeatedly, ten times or more. The rearrangement links TRBV29-1 to TRBJ2-7, with D uncertain. Germline-derived CDR1 and CDR2 are SQVTM and ANQGSEA. This CDR3 comprises 13 residues. The germline V and J ends were trimmed by 2 bases and 6 bases, with 14 bases remaining between them. The CDR3 region is CSVETYLTREQYF. The CDR3 nucleotides read TGCAGCGTTGAAACATACCTGACTCGCGAGCAGTACTTC.

This chain uses TRBV27 with TRBJ1-2; 10 bases fit TRBD1. The CDR3 spans 15 residues. Germline lookup yields CDR1 MNHEY and CDR2 SMNVEV (reference sequence). V lost 8 bases and J lost 4; bases outside the gene matches: 10. CDR3 nucleotide sequence: TGTGCCAGCCAGGACAGGGGGGCAGGGAGCTATGGCTACACCTTC. This codes for CASQDRGAGSYGYTF.

This clonotype was detected only a few times. The chain combines TRBV20-1 with TRBJ2-1; no clear D. Trimming took off 5 bases at V and 0 bases at J, with 17 bases between the two ends. Germline V CDR1 and CDR2: DFQATT, SNEGSKA (reference sequence). This CDR3 comprises 16 residues. The CDR3 nucleotides are TGCAGTGCTGATACCGGACGATCGAGCTCCTACAATGAGCAGTTCTTC. Residues: CSADTGRSSSYNEQFF.

The sample holds many counts of this clonotype. The CDR3 loop is CASSQDWEPSGNQPQHF. CDR3 DNA: TGCGCCAGCAGCCAAGATTGGGAACCCAGCGGCAATCAGCCCCAGCATTTT. The chain links TRBV4-3 to TRBJ1-5; D uncertain. This CDR3 has 17 amino acids. V lost 0 bases and J 2 bases, leaving 14 bases between the germline ends. Germline V gene sequence: CDR1 LGHNA, CDR2 YSLEER.

This clonotype was counted at least ten times. The V call is TRBV9, the J call TRBJ1-6; D is perhaps TRBD1 (5 bases). CDR3 length: 15 residues. The V and J ends lost 2 bases and 7 bases respectively, with 13 bases between them. The germline V gene has CDR1 SGDLS and CDR2 YYNGEE. This chain's CDR3 is CASSVFGTANSPLHF. CDR3 in DNA: TGTGCCAGCAGCGTTTTCGGGACGGCAAATTCACCCCTCCACTTT.